This entry features one T cell receptor (beta chain) sequence. Its cognate antigen is unknown. The method was immunoSEQ multiplex PCR; TCRdb's version includes in-frame clones alone and lacks a portion of them. The sample yields some 130,000 clones, 85% to 90% seen once. V lost 3 bases and J 2 bases, leaving 11 bases between the germline ends. CDR1 MNHEY and CDR2 SMNVEV come from the germline V gene (reference sequence). The CDR3 length is 14 residues. This entry belongs to a study of cytomegalovirus exposure and HLA in healthy donors. Overall study findings and caveats: The study designated fewer than 200 TCR beta chains cytomegalovirus-associated.

Sequences were obtained from PBMCs. The receptor was derived from a man between 18 and 35 years old in good health and CMV-seronegative. This chain joins TRBV27 and TRBJ2-7; a weak D match, TRBD1 (6 bases). As DNA, the CDR3 is TGTGCCAGCAGTTTTCCGGACAGAACCTACGAGCAGTACTTC. Translated, it gives CASSFPDRTYEQYF.